The 10 T cell receptor beta chains listed next were all sequenced from one sample in a study of blood T cell repertoires in COVID-19. The data were produced by immunoSEQ multiplex PCR, yet TCRdb's version contains in-frame clones alone and is incomplete. The data contain some 160,000 clones, approximately 92% of them singletons. Material: peripheral blood. These receptors were collected from a woman aged 55-70 years with active COVID-19.

This rearrangement joins TRBV7-8 to TRBJ1-1, with a tentative D call TRBD1 (5 bases). Germline values: CDR1 SGHVS, CDR2 FQNEAQ. Trimming took 5 bases from V and 8 from J, leaving 24 bases between them. The length of the CDR3 is 16 residues. This chain's CDR3 is CASSPGGRGGRREAFF. The CDR3 bases are TGTGCCAGCAGCCCAGGTGGTAGGGGCGGACGGCGAGAAGCTTTCTTT.

The genes are TRBV13 and TRBJ2-5; no definite D call. Germline V lookup: CDR1 PRHDT, CDR2 FYEKMQ (reference sequence). This CDR3 is built from 13 residues. The V end lost 1 base, the J end lost 2 bases, and 5 bases lay between the germline ends. The CDR3 region has the DNA TGTGCCAGCAGCTTAGACAGACAAGAGACCCAGTACTTC. Protein: CASSLDRQETQYF.

The V call is TRBV7-8, the J call TRBJ1-2; D remains unclear. Germline V lookup: CDR1 SGHVS, CDR2 FQNEAQ. The V and J ends lost 1 base and 8 bases respectively, with 20 bases between them. CDR3 size: 16 residues. The CDR3 loop reads CASSLVTRTKAGGYTF. The CDR3, as DNA: TGTGCCAGCAGCTTAGTTACGCGGACTAAGGCTGGCGGCTACACCTTC.

This clone showed up just a few times. The V gene is TRBV5-5, the J gene TRBJ2-7, with TRBD1 identical over 7 bases. Germline trimming cut 0 bases from V and 7 bases from J; bases unmatched to any gene: 10. CDR3 length: 15 residues. Germline values: CDR1 SGHKS, CDR2 YYEKEE (reference sequence). CDR3 sequence reads: CASSLDPGTAREQYF. The CDR3 DNA follows: TGTGCCAGCAGCTTGGATCCCGGGACAGCGAGGGAGCAGTACTTC.

The rearrangement uses TRBV5-1 and TRBJ2-5, with 10 bases matching TRBD1. Germline trimming cut 3 bases from V and 5 bases from J; bases unmatched to any gene: 7. The V gene's germline CDR1 is SGHRS and CDR2 YFSETQ. This CDR3 has 15 amino acids. CDR3 nucleotide sequence: TGCGCCAGCAGCTCCGACAGGGGGCAGCGGGAGACCCAGTACTTC. The encoded protein is CASSSDRGQRETQYF.

The chain recombines TRBV24-1 with TRBJ2-2; D is possibly TRBD1 (5 bases). Looked up from germline, CDR1 is KGHDR and CDR2 is SFDVKD. V was shortened by 9 bases and J by 1 base, with 8 bases between the two germline ends. The CDR3 covers 13 residues. The CDR3 nucleotides are TGTGCCACCGAGACAGTGAACACCGGGGAGCTGTTTTTT. As protein: CATETVNTGELFF.

The chain uses TRBV4-1 and TRBJ2-6; D may be TRBD1 (6 bases). The CDR3 totals 17 residues. CDR1 and CDR2 (germline): MGHRA, YSYEKL. V dropped 1 base and J dropped 1 base, with 11 bases sitting between them. This chain's CDR3 is CASSQGQAQSGANVLTF. The CDR3 DNA follows: TGCGCCAGCAGCCAAGGACAGGCTCAATCTGGGGCCAACGTCCTGACTTTC.

The genes are TRBV5-1 and TRBJ2-1, with 8 positions matching TRBD2. Germline V CDR1 and CDR2: SGHRS, YFSETQ. CDR3 size: 16 residues. After removal of 5 bases from V and 0 bases from J, the junction contained 7 bases not matched to a gene. The CDR3 DNA follows: TGCGCCAGCAGTACGATAGCGGGAAGCTCCTACAATGAGCAGTTCTTC. Its translation: CASSTIAGSSYNEQFF.

This chain uses TRBV5-6 with TRBJ2-3; a possible D gene is TRBD1 (6 bases). Trimming took 0 bases from V and 5 from J, leaving 7 bases between them. Looked up from germline, CDR1 is SGHDT and CDR2 is YYEEEE. The CDR3 length is 13 residues. The CDR3 nucleotides are TGTGCCAGCAGCTTGGCGGGACAAGATACGCAGTATTTT. Protein: CASSLAGQDTQYF.

The rearrangement joins TRBV27 to TRBJ2-7; no definite D call. Trimming took 6 bases from V and 1 from J, leaving 16 bases between them. Germline CDR1 MNHEY, CDR2 SMNVEV (reference sequence). The CDR3 runs to 15 residues. The CDR3 DNA reads as TGTGCCAGCAGGTTACGGCTCGGCGGATCCTACGAGCAGTACTTC. It translates to CASRLRLGGSYEQYF.